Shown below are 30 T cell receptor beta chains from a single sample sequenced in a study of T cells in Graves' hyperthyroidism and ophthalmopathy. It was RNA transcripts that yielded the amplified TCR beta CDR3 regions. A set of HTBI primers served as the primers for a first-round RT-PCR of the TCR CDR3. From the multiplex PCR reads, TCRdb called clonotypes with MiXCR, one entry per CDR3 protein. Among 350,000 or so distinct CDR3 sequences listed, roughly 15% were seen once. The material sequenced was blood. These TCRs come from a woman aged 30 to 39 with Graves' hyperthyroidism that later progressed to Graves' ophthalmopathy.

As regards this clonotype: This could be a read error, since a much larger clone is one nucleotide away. The CDR3 DNA reads TGTGCCAGCAGAGTAACTAGCCGTGGCGGGGAGCTGCTTTTT. This sequence encodes CASRVTSRGGELLF. The V call is TRBV12-3 or TRBV12-4, the J call TRBJ2-2; perhaps TRBD2 as D (6 bases). CDR3 length: 14 residues.

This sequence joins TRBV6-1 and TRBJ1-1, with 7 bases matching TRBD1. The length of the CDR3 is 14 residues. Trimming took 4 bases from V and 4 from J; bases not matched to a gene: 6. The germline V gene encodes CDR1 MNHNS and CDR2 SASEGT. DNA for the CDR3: TGTGCCAGCAGTGTTGTGGCAGGGGGCACTGAAGCTTTCTTT. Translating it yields CASSVVAGGTEAFF.

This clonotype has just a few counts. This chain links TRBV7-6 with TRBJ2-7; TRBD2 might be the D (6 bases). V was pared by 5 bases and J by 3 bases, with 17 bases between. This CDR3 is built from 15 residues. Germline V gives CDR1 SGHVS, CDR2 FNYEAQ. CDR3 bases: TGTGCCAGCAGCCTTGGAGGGCTAGCTGACTACGAGCAGTACTTC. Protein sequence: CASSLGGLADYEQYF.

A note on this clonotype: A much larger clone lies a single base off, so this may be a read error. DNA of the CDR3: TGCGCCAGCAGTTCCCGGAGTAACTATGGCTACATCTTC. Translating it yields CASSSRSNYGYIF. J is TRBJ1-2 and V is TRBV6-5, with unresolved D. Per germline, CDR1 MNHEY and CDR2 SVGAGI. The CDR3 spans 13 residues.

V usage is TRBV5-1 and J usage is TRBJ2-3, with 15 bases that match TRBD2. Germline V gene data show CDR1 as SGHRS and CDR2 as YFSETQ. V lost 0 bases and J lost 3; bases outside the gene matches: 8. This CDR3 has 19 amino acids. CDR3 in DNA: TGCGCCAGCAGCTTGGCCGGGACTAGCGGGAGGAAGAGAACAGATACGCAGTATTTT. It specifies CASSLAGTSGRKRTDTQYF.

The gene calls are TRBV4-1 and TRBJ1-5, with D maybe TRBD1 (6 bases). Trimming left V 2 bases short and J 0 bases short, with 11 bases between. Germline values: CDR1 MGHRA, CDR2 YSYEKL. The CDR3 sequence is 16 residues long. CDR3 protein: CASSQRQGTSNQPQHF. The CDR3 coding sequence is TGCGCCAGCAGCCAAAGGCAGGGGACTAGCAATCAGCCCCAGCATTTT.

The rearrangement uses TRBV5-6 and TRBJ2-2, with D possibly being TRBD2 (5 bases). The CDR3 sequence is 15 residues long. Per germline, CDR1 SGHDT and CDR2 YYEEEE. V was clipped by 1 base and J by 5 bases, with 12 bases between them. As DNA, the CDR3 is TGTGCCAGCAGCTTGTTAGCGCCGAGGACCGGGGAGCTGTTTTTT. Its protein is CASSLLAPRTGELFF.

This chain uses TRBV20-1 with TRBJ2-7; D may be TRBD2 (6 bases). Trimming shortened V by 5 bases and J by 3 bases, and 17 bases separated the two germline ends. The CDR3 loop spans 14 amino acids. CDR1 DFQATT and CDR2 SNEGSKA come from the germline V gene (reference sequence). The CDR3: CSAVGLLNFYEQYF. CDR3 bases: TGCAGTGCTGTGGGACTTCTTAATTTCTACGAGCAGTACTTC.

CDR3 region: CASIPPSGMSSYNEQFF. In DNA form, the CDR3 reads TGTGCCAGCATTCCACCTAGCGGGATGAGCTCCTACAATGAGCAGTTCTTC. The chain joins TRBV7-9 to TRBJ2-1, with TRBD2 matching over 9 bases. Germline assignment: CDR1 SEHNR and CDR2 FQNEAQ (reference sequence). The ends lost 7 bases at V and 0 bases at J; junction bases unmatched: 10. The CDR3 length is 17 residues.

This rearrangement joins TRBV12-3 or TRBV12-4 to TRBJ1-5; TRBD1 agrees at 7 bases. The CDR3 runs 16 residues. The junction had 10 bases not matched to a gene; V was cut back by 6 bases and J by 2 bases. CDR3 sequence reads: CASRTLGTVGNQPQHF. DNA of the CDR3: TGTGCCAGCAGAACTCTTGGGACAGTAGGCAATCAGCCCCAGCATTTT.

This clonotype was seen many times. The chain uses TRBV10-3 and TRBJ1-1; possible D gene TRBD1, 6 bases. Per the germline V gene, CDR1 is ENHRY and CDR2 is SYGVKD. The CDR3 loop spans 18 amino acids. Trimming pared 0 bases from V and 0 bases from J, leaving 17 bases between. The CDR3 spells CAISESDSPSLLNTEAFF. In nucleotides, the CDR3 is TGTGCCATCAGTGAGTCGGACAGCCCCTCATTATTGAACACTGAAGCTTTCTTT.

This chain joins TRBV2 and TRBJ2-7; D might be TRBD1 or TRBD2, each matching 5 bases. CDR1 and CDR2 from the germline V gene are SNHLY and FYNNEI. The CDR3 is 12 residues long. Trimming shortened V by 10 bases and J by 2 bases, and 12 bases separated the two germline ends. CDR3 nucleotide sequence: TGTGCCACCGGGACGGTTACCTACGAGCAGTACTTC. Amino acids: CATGTVTYEQYF.

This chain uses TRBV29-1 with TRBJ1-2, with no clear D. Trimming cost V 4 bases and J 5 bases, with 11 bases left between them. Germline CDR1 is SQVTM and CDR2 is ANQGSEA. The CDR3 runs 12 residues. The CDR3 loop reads CSVGSTGYGYTF. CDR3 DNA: TGCAGCGTTGGTTCGACGGGATATGGCTACACCTTC.

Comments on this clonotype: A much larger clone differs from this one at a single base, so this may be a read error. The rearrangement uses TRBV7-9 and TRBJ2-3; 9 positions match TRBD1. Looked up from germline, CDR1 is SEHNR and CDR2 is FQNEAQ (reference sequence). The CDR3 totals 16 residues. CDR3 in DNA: TGTCCCAGCTCCAAAGCCCGGGACAGGGCCACAGATACGCAGTATTTT. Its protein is CPSSKARDRATDTQYF.

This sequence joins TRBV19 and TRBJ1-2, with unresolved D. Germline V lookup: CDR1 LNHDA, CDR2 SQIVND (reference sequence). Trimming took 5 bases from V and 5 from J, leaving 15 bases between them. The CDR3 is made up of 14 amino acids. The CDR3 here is CASSPITAAYGYTF. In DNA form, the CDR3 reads TGTGCCAGTAGTCCCATTACAGCGGCTTATGGCTACACCTTC.

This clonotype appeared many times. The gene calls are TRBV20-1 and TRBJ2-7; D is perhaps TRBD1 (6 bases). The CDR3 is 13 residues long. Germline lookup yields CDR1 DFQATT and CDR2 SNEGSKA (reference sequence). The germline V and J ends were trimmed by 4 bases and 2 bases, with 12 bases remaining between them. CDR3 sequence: CSAMGTSTYEQYF. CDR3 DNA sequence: TGCAGTGCTATGGGGACAAGTACCTACGAGCAGTACTTC.

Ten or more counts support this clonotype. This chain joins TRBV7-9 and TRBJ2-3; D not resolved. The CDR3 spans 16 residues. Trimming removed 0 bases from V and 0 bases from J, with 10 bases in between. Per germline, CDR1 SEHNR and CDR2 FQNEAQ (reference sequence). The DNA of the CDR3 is TGTGCCAGCAGCTTAGCAGTAGCCACTAGCACAGATACGCAGTATTTT. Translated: CASSLAVATSTDTQYF.

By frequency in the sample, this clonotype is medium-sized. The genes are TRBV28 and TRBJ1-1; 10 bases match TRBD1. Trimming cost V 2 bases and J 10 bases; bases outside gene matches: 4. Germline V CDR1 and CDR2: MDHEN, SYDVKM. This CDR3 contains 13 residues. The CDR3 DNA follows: TGTGCCAGCAGTTTACTGACAGGGGGCGGAGCTTTCTTT. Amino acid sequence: CASSLLTGGGAFF.

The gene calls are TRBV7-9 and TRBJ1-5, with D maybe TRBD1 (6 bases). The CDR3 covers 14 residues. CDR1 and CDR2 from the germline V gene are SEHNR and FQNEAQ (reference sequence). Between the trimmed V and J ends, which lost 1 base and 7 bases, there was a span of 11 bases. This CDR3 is CASSLGGGSQPQHF. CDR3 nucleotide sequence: TGTGCCAGCAGCTTAGGCGGGGGCTCGCAGCCCCAGCATTTT.

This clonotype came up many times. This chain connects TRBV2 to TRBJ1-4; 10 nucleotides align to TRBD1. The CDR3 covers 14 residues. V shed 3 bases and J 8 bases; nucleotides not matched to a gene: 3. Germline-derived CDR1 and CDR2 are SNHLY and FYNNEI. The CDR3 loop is CASSEGTGDEKLFF. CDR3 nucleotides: TGTGCCAGCAGTGAGGGGACAGGGGACGAAAAACTGTTTTTT.

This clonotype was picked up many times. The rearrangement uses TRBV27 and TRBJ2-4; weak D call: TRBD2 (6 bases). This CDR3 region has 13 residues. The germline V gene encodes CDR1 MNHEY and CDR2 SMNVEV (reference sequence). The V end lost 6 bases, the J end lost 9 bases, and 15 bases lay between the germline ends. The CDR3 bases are TGTGCCAGCAGGAGACTAGAAGGGAGCATTCAGTACTTC. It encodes CASRRLEGSIQYF.

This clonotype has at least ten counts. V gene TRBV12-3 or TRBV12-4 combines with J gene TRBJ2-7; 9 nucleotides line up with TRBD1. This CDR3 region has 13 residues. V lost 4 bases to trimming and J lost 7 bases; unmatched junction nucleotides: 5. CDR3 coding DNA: TGTGCCAGCAGTTCGGACAGGGGCGGGGAGCAGTACTTC. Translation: CASSSDRGGEQYF.

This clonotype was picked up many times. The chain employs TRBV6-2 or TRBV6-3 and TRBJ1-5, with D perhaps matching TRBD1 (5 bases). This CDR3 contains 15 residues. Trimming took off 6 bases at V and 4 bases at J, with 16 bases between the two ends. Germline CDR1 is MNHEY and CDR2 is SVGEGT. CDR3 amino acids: CASSPHQGLNQPQHF. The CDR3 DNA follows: TGTGCCAGCAGCCCCCATCAGGGATTAAATCAGCCCCAGCATTTT.

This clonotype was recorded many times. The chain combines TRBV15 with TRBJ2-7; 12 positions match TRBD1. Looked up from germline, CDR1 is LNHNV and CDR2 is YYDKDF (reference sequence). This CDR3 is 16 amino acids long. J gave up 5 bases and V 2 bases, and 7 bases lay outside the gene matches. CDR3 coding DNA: TGTGCCACCAGCAGATCGGGACAGGGGGCAGTAGACGAGCAGTACTTC. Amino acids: CATSRSGQGAVDEQYF.

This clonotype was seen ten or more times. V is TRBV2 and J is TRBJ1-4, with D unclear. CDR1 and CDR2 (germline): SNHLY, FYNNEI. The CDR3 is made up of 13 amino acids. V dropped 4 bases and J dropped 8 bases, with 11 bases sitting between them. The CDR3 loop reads CASSAAGYEKLFF. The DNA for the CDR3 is TGTGCCAGCAGTGCGGCAGGCTACGAAAAACTGTTTTTT.

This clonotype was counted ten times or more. CDR3 residues: CATSRGTITSTDTQYF. CDR3 nucleotides: TGTGCCACCAGCAGAGGGACAATCACTAGCACAGATACGCAGTATTTT. The gene calls are TRBV15 and TRBJ2-3; possibly TRBD1 for D (5 bases). This CDR3 comprises 16 residues. CDR1 and CDR2 (germline): LNHNV, YYDKDF (reference sequence). Trimming stripped 1 base from V and 0 bases from J, with 11 bases between.

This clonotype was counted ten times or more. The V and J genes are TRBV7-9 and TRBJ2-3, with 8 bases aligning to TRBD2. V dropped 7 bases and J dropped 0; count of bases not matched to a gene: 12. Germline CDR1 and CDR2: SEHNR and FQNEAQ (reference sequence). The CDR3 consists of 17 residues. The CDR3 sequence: CASKGLAGNSSTDTQYF. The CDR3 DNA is TGTGCCAGCAAAGGGCTAGCGGGCAACTCTAGCACAGATACGCAGTATTTT.

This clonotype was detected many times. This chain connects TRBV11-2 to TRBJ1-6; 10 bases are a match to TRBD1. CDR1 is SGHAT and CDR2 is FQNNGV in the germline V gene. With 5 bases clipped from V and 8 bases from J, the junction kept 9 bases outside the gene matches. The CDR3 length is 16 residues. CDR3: CASSRTPGTGDSPLHF. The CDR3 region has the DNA TGTGCCAGCAGCCGTACCCCCGGGACAGGGGATTCACCCCTCCACTTT.

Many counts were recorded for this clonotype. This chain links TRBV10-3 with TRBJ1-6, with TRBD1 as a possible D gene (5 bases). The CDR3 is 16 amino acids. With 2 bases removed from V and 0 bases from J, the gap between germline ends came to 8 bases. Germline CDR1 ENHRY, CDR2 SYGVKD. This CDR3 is CAISETGGSYNSPLHF. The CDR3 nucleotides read TGTGCCATCAGTGAGACCGGGGGCTCCTATAATTCACCCCTCCACTTT.

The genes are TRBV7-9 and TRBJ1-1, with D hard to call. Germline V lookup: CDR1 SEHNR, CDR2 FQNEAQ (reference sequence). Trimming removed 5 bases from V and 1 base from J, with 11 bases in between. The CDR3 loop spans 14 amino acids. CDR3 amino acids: CASSLVQPNTEAFF. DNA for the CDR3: TGTGCCAGCAGCCTCGTGCAGCCGAACACTGAAGCTTTCTTT.